The T cell receptor beta chain under discussion was sequenced for a study of metastatic and nonmetastatic thyroid tumors. Study context: Blood and tumor or nodule tissue repertoires from malignant and benign thyroid patients were compared.

Study-wide results and caveats: Reported TCR beta diversity, measured in blood and tumor, was significantly higher for malignant thyroid tumors than for benign nodules.

In the authors' methods: Using the CDR3 differences seen across clinicopathological groups, the authors built a distant-metastasis classifier for papillary thyroid cancer, which was meant to discriminate distant-metastatic patients. TCRdb re-called the PCR reads via MiXCR. Clone size and V and J calls follow TCRdb, not the original study. The sample lists tens of thousands of clones; around 17% were seen once. Prior to thyroid surgery, none of the patients had received any treatment. The length of the CDR3 is 13 residues. In germline, CDR1 is MNHNS, CDR2 SASEGT. A word on this clone: Antigen specificity is unknown. At one of its ends the junction is not consistent with the germline gene, which may arise from a read error.

The chain carries TRBV6-1 and TRBJ2-5; 8 nucleotides agree with TRBD1. The sequence was collected from a female donor with papillary thyroid cancer or a benign thyroid nodule (not recorded which). Some clones in this sample may be carry-over from other donors' samples. The sample comprised blood. The DNA for the CDR3 is TGTGCCAGCAGTCTTAACAGGGGGGAGACACAGTACTTC. The encoded protein is CASSLNRGETQYF.